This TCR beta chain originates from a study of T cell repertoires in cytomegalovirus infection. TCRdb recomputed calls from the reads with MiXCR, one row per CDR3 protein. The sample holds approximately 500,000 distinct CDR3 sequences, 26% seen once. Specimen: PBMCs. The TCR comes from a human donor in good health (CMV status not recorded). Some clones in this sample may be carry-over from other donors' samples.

The CDR3 DNA follows: TGTGCCAGCAGCTTATCAGCGGACACTGAAGCTTTCTTT. Protein product: CASSLSADTEAFF. The chain recombines TRBV7-9 with TRBJ1-1; D is undetermined. This CDR3 contains 13 residues. The V and J ends lost 2 bases and 3 bases respectively, with 7 bases between them. Germline lookup yields CDR1 SEHNR and CDR2 FQNEAQ (reference sequence).